This T cell receptor (beta chain) was retrieved from a study of cytomegalovirus exposure and HLA in healthy donors. The ends lost 1 base at V and 2 bases at J; junction bases unmatched: 8. This CDR3 has 17 amino acids. Per germline, CDR1 LNHNV and CDR2 YYDKDF (reference sequence). Only in-frame clones appear in the TCRdb table, and some are missing; sequencing was by immunoSEQ multiplex PCR. The sample shows fewer than 350,000 clones, over 75% of them seen only once. With respect to this clone: Its specificity is not known.

Notes on the study in general: Reports showed the classifier diagnosing cytomegalovirus status with high specificity and sensitivity. Specificity of three CMV-associated chains for CMV antigens was verified in vitro. TCR beta chains numbering under 200 were designated cytomegalovirus-associated.

The chain joins TRBV15 to TRBJ2-3; 8 nucleotides align to TRBD2. The sequenced sample was PBMCs. This clonotype originated in a woman aged 18-30 years in good health and CMV-seronegative. In DNA form, the CDR3 reads TGTGCCACCAGCAGAGTCCCACTAGCGGAAGACACAGATACGCAGTATTTT. Protein: CATSRVPLAEDTDTQYF.